This TCR beta chain was sequenced during a study of early T cells in non-severe SARS-CoV-2 infection. Background on the study: Unpaired chains resulted from sequencing bulk RNA of unsorted whole blood.

This clonotype was counted only a few times. TCRdb fed the 5' RACE reads into MiXCR, producing one record per CDR3 protein. The table includes some 91,000 distinct CDR3 sequences, approximately 13% detected once. Unmatched junction bases numbered 14, after V lost 3 bases and J lost 7 bases. Germline V lookup: CDR1 MDHEN, CDR2 SYDVKM. The CDR3 runs to 16 residues. The V call is TRBV28, the J call TRBJ1-1, with 7 bases that match TRBD1. The sequence was obtained from an adult who was a healthcare worker with PCR-confirmed SARS-CoV-2 infection or an uninfected control (not recorded which). Sequenced material: whole blood. The CDR3 reads CASSFRQGLRTVEAFF. CDR3 sequence (DNA): TGTGCCAGCAGTTTCAGACAGGGCTTAAGAACAGTTGAAGCTTTCTTT.